This section outlines one TCR beta chain sequence together with its context. V was trimmed by 9 bases and J by 5 bases, leaving 17 bases between them. The CDR3 extends over 14 amino acids. CDR1 and CDR2 from the germline V gene are MDHEN and SYDVKM. These data come from a study of blood T cell repertoires in COVID-19. Background on the study: Acute-phase and convalescent COVID-19 samples originated in the United States, Italy and Spain. PBMCs, B-cell-depleted T cells, or T cells were the source of the cDNA or gDNA that made up the material.

The table came from immunoSEQ multiplex PCR; TCRdb's copy has only in-frame clones and leaves some out. Of 35,000 or so clones listed, just over 85% were seen once; the top ten hold roughly 6.3%. This receptor was identified in a human donor in a cohort sampled during active COVID-19. V and J are TRBV28 and TRBJ2-1; tentatively, D is TRBD2 (7 bases). Sequencing was done on a sample of peripheral blood. The CDR3 sequence is CASVFGGPNNEQFF. The CDR3 region has the DNA TGTGCCAGTGTCTTCGGGGGGCCAAACAATGAGCAGTTCTTC.